A single sample is the source of the 11 T cell receptor beta chains below, sequenced in a study of T cells in Graves' hyperthyroidism and ophthalmopathy. Amplification targeted TCR beta CDR3 regions from RNA transcripts. First-round RT-PCR of the TCR CDR3 relied on the HTBI primer set. TCRdb reprocessed the multiplex PCR reads via MiXCR and lists one record per CDR3 protein. Found here are under 300,000 distinct CDR3 sequences, approximately 12% of them singletons; the top ten hold 7% to 8.5%. The sequenced sample consisted of blood. The receptor source for this set is a woman in her 30s with Graves' hyperthyroidism that later progressed to Graves' ophthalmopathy.

This chain joins TRBV24-1 and TRBJ2-1; possible D gene TRBD1, 6 bases. The CDR3 spans 15 residues. The V gene's germline CDR1 is KGHDR and CDR2 SFDVKD. V lost 4 bases and J lost 7, with 16 bases in between. The CDR3 DNA reads as TGTGCCACCAGTGACATTGGACAGAGGGGGAATGAGCAGTTCTTC. It encodes CATSDIGQRGNEQFF.

A few counts support this clonotype. This rearrangement joins TRBV20-1 to TRBJ2-7; tentatively, D is TRBD1 or TRBD2 (5 bases each). The CDR3 length is 13 residues. V dropped 5 bases and J dropped 3 bases, with 14 bases sitting between them. Looked up from germline, CDR1 is DFQATT and CDR2 is SNEGSKA (reference sequence). This CDR3 reads CSAVTGTLYEQYF. DNA for the CDR3: TGCAGTGCTGTTACCGGGACCCTCTACGAGCAGTACTTC.

This chain uses TRBV7-3 with TRBJ1-2; TRBD1 agrees at 7 bases. Germline V lookup: CDR1 SGHTA, CDR2 FQGTGA. The V gene end was trimmed by 2 bases and the J gene end by 3 bases; junction bases not matched to a gene: 9. The CDR3 covers 16 residues. CDR3 loop: CASSLAHRTGDYGYTF. The CDR3 DNA is TGTGCCAGCAGCTTAGCGCACCGGACAGGCGACTATGGCTACACCTTC.

This clonotype has just a few counts. The chain is built from TRBV27 and TRBJ2-1; 8 bases align to TRBD2. The V and J ends lost 2 bases and 7 bases, in that order; junction bases with no gene match: 10. CDR3 size: 16 residues. From germline, CDR1 is MNHEY and CDR2 SMNVEV (reference sequence). CDR3 region: CASSLVFSGGRNEQFF. CDR3 bases: TGTGCCAGCAGTTTAGTATTCAGCGGGGGTCGGAATGAGCAGTTCTTC.

This chain joins TRBV9 and TRBJ2-3; 10 nucleotides match TRBD2. Germline CDR1 and CDR2: SGDLS and YYNGEE. The trim removed 3 bases at V and 8 bases at J, leaving 12 bases unmatched. The CDR3 has 16 residues. CDR3 in amino acids: CASSERAGGPPGTQYF. In nucleotides, the CDR3 is TGTGCCAGCAGCGAGAGAGCGGGAGGGCCCCCGGGTACGCAGTATTTT.

This clonotype was recorded a few times. This chain connects TRBV4-3 to TRBJ2-2; a weak D match, TRBD1 (5 bases). This CDR3 spans 15 amino acids. V was shortened by 4 bases and J by 0 bases, with 9 bases between the two germline ends. CDR1 is LGHNA, CDR2 YSLEER, per germline. This chain's CDR3 is CASSPKGANTGELFF. The CDR3 nucleotides are TGCGCCAGCAGCCCCAAAGGGGCGAACACCGGGGAGCTGTTTTTT.

Ten or more counts support this clonotype. V gene TRBV7-9 combines with J gene TRBJ2-7, with D unclear. The CDR3 is made up of 14 amino acids. Per the germline V gene, CDR1 is SEHNR and CDR2 is FQNEAQ (reference sequence). V was clipped by 5 bases and J by 2 bases, with 13 bases between them. The CDR3 DNA reads TGTGCCAGCAGCCCTCTCTCCGATACCTACGAGCAGTACTTC. It codes for CASSPLSDTYEQYF.

This clonotype occurred a few times. This chain uses TRBV6-1 with TRBJ2-1; 9 bases agree with TRBD2. CDR1 is MNHNS, CDR2 SASEGT, per germline. The V gene end was trimmed by 3 bases and the J gene end by 4 bases; junction bases not matched to a gene: 10. The CDR3 runs to 17 residues. The DNA of the CDR3 is TGTGCCAGCAGTGACGTTCTTTGGACTAGCGCTTACAATGAGCAGTTCTTC. Protein product: CASSDVLWTSAYNEQFF.

This clonotype appeared a few times. The chain is built from TRBV2 and TRBJ1-3; 7 bases are shared with TRBD1. Germline CDR1 is SNHLY and CDR2 is FYNNEI. There are 16 residues in the CDR3. V dropped 1 base and J dropped 0; count of bases not matched to a gene: 3. CDR3 residues: CASSEEGTVSGNTIYF. CDR3 bases: TGTGCCAGCAGTGAAGAGGGGACAGTCTCTGGAAACACCATATATTTT.

This clonotype came up many times. The chain couples TRBV11-3 to TRBJ2-7; TRBD2 agrees at 13 bases. J gave up 2 bases and V 5 bases, and 6 bases lay outside the gene matches. Germline-derived CDR1 and CDR2 are SGHNT and YENEEA. This CDR3 has 16 amino acids. The CDR3 protein is CASSPTGTSGTYEQYF. CDR3 DNA sequence: TGTGCCAGCAGCCCAACCGGGACTAGCGGGACCTACGAGCAGTACTTC.

This clonotype occurred a few times. The chain joins TRBV27 to TRBJ2-7, with 7 bases lining up with TRBD1. Losses at the gene ends were 6 bases for V and 3 bases for J; bases not matched to a gene: 5. The V gene's germline CDR1 is MNHEY and CDR2 SMNVEV (reference sequence). This CDR3 spans 13 amino acids. The CDR3 nucleotides are TGTGCCAGCAGGCCGACAGGGATCTACGAGCAGTACTTC. This sequence encodes CASRPTGIYEQYF.